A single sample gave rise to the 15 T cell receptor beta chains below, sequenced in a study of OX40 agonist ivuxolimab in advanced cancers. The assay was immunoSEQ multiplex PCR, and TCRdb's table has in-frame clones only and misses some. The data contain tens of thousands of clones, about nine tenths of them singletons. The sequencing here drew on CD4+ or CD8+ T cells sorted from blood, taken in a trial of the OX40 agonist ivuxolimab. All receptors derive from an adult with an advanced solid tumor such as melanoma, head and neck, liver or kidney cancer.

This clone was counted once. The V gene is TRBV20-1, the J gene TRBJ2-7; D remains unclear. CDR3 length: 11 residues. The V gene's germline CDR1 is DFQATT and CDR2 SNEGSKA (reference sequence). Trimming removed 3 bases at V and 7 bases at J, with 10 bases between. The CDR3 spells CSASPGLEQYF. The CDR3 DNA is TGCAGTGCTAGCCCGGGCCTTGAGCAGTACTTC.

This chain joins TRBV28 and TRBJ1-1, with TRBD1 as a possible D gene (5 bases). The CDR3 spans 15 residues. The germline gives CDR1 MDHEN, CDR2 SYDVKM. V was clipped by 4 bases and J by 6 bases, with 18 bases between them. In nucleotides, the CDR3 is TGTGCCAGCAGTTCACCGGGACGGTCCCTATCTGAAGCTTTCTTT. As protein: CASSSPGRSLSEAFF.

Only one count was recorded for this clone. CDR3 DNA sequence: TGTGCCTGGACTATCGCTAGCGGGATGAATGAGCAGTTCTTC. Its protein product is CAWTIASGMNEQFF. V is TRBV30 and J is TRBJ2-1, with TRBD2 identical over 9 bases. V trimming: 4 bases; J trimming: 7 bases; junction bases outside the gene matches: 8. This CDR3 is 14 amino acids long. Germline V gives CDR1 GTSNPN, CDR2 SVGIG (reference sequence).

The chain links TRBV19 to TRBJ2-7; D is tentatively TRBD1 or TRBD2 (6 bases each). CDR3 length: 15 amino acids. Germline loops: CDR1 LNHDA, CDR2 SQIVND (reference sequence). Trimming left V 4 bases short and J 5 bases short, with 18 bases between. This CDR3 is CASSTVGGRYNEQYF. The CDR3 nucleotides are TGTGCCAGTAGTACGGTTGGGGGGCGTTACAACGAGCAGTACTTC.

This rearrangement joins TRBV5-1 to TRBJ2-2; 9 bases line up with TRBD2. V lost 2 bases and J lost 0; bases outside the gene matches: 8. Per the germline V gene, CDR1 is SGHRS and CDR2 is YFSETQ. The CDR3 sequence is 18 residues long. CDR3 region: CASSLRPPSGANTGELFF. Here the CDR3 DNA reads TGCGCCAGCAGCTTAAGGCCTCCTAGCGGGGCGAACACCGGGGAGCTGTTTTTT.

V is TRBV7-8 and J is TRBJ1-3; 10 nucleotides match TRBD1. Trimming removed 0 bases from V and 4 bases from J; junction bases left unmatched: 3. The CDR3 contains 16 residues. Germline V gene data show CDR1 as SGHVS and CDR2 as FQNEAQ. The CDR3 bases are TGTGCCAGCAGCTTAGCGGGACAGGGGACGGGAAACACCATATATTTT. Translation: CASSLAGQGTGNTIYF.

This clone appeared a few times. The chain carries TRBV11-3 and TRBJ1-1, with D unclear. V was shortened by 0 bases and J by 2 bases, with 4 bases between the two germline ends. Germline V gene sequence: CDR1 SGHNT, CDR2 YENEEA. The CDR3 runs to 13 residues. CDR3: CASSLEINTEAFF. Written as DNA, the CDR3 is TGTGCCAGCAGCTTAGAGATTAACACTGAAGCTTTCTTT.

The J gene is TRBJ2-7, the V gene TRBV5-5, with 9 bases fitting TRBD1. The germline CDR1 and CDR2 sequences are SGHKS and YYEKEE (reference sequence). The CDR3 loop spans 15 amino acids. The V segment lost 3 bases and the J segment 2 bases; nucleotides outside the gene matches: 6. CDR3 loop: CASSSGTGLTYEQYF. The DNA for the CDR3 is TGTGCCAGCAGCTCCGGGACAGGGCTGACCTACGAGCAGTACTTC.

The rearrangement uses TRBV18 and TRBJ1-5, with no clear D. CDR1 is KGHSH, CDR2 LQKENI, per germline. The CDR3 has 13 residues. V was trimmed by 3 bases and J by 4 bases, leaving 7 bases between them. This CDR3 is CASSPLSNQPQHF. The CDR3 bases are TGTGCCAGCTCACCTTTATCTAATCAGCCCCAGCATTTT.

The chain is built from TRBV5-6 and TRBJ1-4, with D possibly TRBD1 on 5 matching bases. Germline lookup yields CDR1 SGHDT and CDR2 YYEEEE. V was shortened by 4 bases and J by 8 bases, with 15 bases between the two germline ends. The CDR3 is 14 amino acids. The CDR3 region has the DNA TGTGCCAGCAGCAACCGGGACCTGAAGGAAAAACTGTTTTTT. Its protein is CASSNRDLKEKLFF.

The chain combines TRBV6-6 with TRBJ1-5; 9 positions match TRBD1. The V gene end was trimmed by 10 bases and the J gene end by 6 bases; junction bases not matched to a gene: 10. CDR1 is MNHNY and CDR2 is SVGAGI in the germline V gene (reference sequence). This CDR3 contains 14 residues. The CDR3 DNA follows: TGTGCCACCGTAGGCGGGACAGGGTTTCAGCCCCAGCATTTT. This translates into CATVGGTGFQPQHF.

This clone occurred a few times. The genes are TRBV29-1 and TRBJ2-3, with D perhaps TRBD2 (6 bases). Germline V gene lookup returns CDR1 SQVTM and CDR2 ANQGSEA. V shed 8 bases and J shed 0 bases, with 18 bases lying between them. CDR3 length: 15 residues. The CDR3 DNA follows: TGCAGCTCGGGGGTGCGGACAACTAGCACAGATACGCAGTATTTT. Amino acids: CSSGVRTTSTDTQYF.

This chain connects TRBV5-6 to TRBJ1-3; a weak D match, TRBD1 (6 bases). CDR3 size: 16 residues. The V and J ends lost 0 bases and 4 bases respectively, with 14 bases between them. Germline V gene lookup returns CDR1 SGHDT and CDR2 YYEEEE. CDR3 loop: CASSLVGGQRGNTIYF. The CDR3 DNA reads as TGTGCCAGCAGCTTGGTCGGAGGACAGCGAGGAAACACCATATATTTT. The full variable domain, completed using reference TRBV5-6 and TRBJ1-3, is DAGVTQSPTHLIKTRGQQVTLRCSPKSGHDTVSWYQQALGQGPQFIFQYYEEEERQRGNFPDRFSGHQFPNYSSELNVNALLLGDSALYLCASSLVGGQRGNTIYFGEGSWLTVV.

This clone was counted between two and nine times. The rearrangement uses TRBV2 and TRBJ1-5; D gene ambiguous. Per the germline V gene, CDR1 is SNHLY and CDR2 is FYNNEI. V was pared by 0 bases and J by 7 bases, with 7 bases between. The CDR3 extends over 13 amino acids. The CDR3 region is CASSEARVQPQHF. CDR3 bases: TGTGCCAGCAGTGAAGCGAGGGTCCAGCCCCAGCATTTT.

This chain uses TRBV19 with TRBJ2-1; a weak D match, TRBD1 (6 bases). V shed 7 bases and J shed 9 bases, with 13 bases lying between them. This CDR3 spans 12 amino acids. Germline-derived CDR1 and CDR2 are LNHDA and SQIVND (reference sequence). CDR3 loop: CASNSGAGEQFF. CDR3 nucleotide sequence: TGTGCCAGTAACTCAGGGGCGGGTGAGCAGTTCTTC.